Listed here are 23 T cell receptor beta chains from one sample, sequenced in a study of beta chain features in type 1 diabetes. Study results and caveats: TCRB CDR3s from Type 1 diabetes patients were moderately but significantly shorter in all four CD4+ subsets.

Since all of the isolated RNA was reverse transcribed, expressed TCRB transcripts were what got sequenced. Profiled with immunoSEQ multiplex PCR; TCRdb holds only in-frame clones, not every one. Seen here are 250,000 to 300,000 clones, 24% observed once, and the top ten hold 0.012%. Their antigens remain unidentified. Sample: naive CD4+ T cells from blood. The receptors shown here come from a woman in her thirties with type 1 diabetes.

This clone was observed a handful of times. This rearrangement joins TRBV5-1 to TRBJ2-3; possibly TRBD1 for D (5 bases). Deletions cut 4 bases from V and 0 bases from J, with 12 bases between. Per germline, CDR1 SGHRS and CDR2 YFSETQ. This CDR3 spans 15 amino acids. The CDR3: CASSMTASSTDTQYF. The DNA of the CDR3 is TGCGCCAGCAGCATGACAGCCTCTAGCACAGATACGCAGTATTTT. Supplemented by reference TRBV5-1 and TRBJ2-3, the full variable domain reads KAGVTQTPRYLIKTRGQQVTLSCSPISGHRSVSWYQQTPGQGLQFLFEYFSETQRNKGNFPGRFSGRQFSNSRSEMNVSTLELGDSALYLCASSMTASSTDTQYFGPGTRLTVL.

This clone was counted between two and nine times. The CDR3 DNA reads as TGTGCCAGCAGGTTGAGCGGCTCGAACACCGGGGAGCTGTTTTTT. It specifies CASRLSGSNTGELFF. The chain recombines TRBV7-2 with TRBJ2-2; tentative D call: TRBD2 (5 bases). CDR1 SGHTA and CDR2 FQGNSA come from the germline V gene. The CDR3 contains 15 residues. V lost 6 bases and J 0 bases, leaving 11 bases between the germline ends.

This clone has just a few counts. V and J are TRBV19 and TRBJ2-5; no clear D gene. Trimming stripped 3 bases from V and 1 base from J, with 15 bases between. The V gene's germline CDR1 is LNHDA and CDR2 SQIVND (reference sequence). The CDR3 has 16 amino acids. In DNA form, the CDR3 reads TGTGCCAGTAGTATCCAGGCAGATATCATCCAAGAGACCCAGTACTTC. Its protein is CASSIQADIIQETQYF.

Only a few counts were recorded for this clone. The genes are TRBV29-1 and TRBJ2-2; 9 bases agree with TRBD1. The V and J ends lost 4 bases and 4 bases, in that order; junction bases with no gene match: 7. Germline V gives CDR1 SQVTM, CDR2 ANQGSEA. The CDR3 length is 15 residues. The CDR3 DNA reads TGCAGCGTTGTATTTCGGACAGGGGTCACCGGGGAGCTGTTTTTT. This translates into CSVVFRTGVTGELFF.

This clone was detected a few times. The J gene is TRBJ2-1, the V gene TRBV7-3, with D uncertain. V dropped 5 bases and J dropped 0 bases, with 11 bases sitting between them. The CDR3 spans 15 residues. The germline gives CDR1 SGHTA, CDR2 FQGTGA. The CDR3 DNA reads TGTGCCAGCAGCGGTACTTTAAGCTCCTACAATGAGCAGTTCTTC. Protein product: CASSGTLSSYNEQFF.

There are a few counts of this clone. The gene calls are TRBV6-5 and TRBJ2-1; 12 bases map to TRBD2. Germline CDR1 and CDR2: MNHEY and SVGAGI. After removal of 6 bases from V and 7 bases from J, the junction contained 7 bases not matched to a gene. CDR3 length: 15 residues. CDR3 nucleotide sequence: TGTGCCAGCAGGATGGGACTAGCGGGTCGGAATGAGCAGTTCTTC. It specifies CASRMGLAGRNEQFF.

In its sample, this clone was seen a few times. J is TRBJ2-7 and V is TRBV5-4; 9 positions match TRBD2. The CDR3 is 15 residues long. CDR1 and CDR2 from the germline V gene are SGHNT and YYREEE (reference sequence). Germline trimming cut 4 bases from V and 0 bases from J; bases unmatched to any gene: 5. CDR3 loop: CASSRTSASSYEQYF. In nucleotides, the CDR3 is TGTGCCAGCAGCCGGACTAGCGCGAGCTCCTACGAGCAGTACTTC.

DNA for the CDR3: TGTGCCAGCAGCTCACTCCAAACTAGCGAAGGCTCCTCCTACAATGAGCAGTTCTTC. Translating gives CASSSLQTSEGSSYNEQFF. The chain couples TRBV5-6 to TRBJ2-1; 7 bases are a match to TRBD2. CDR1 is SGHDT and CDR2 is YYEEEE in the germline V gene. V was clipped by 3 bases and J by 0 bases; unmatched bases: 15. The CDR3 runs to 19 residues.

The V gene is TRBV18, the J gene TRBJ2-3; 10 bases match TRBD1. The CDR3 totals 16 residues. The junction had 7 bases not matched to a gene; V was cut back by 3 bases and J by 4 bases. Germline V gene data show CDR1 as KGHSH and CDR2 as LQKENI. CDR3 residues: CASSPLGTGDPDTQYF. Here the CDR3 DNA reads TGTGCCAGCTCACCTCTCGGGACAGGGGATCCAGATACGCAGTATTTT.

This clone was seen only a few times. J is TRBJ2-3 and V is TRBV29-1, with D maybe TRBD1 (6 bases). V lost 7 bases and J lost 4, with 15 bases in between. Germline loops: CDR1 SQVTM, CDR2 ANQGSEA. This CDR3 is 13 amino acids long. The CDR3 reads CSGGRVPPDTQYF. The CDR3 nucleotides read TGCAGCGGGGGGCGAGTCCCCCCAGATACGCAGTATTTT.

This clone was seen more than once but under ten times. The chain uses TRBV4-1 and TRBJ1-5; 7 bases fit TRBD1. The CDR3 length is 17 residues. Per germline, CDR1 MGHRA and CDR2 YSYEKL. V lost 3 bases and J lost 9; bases outside the gene matches: 17. The CDR3 here is CASSHWGRGARGWPQHF. The CDR3 DNA follows: TGCGCCAGCAGCCATTGGGGCAGGGGGGCCCGGGGATGGCCCCAGCATTTT.

The genes are TRBV7-3 and TRBJ2-1; D unclear. The CDR3 is made up of 15 amino acids. Germline V gene lookup returns CDR1 SGHTA and CDR2 FQGTGA. Trimming took off 5 bases at V and 0 bases at J, with 11 bases between the two ends. CDR3 sequence (DNA): TGTGCCAGCAGCCCGCAGAGGAGCTCCTACAATGAGCAGTTCTTC. Translation: CASSPQRSSYNEQFF. Complete variable domain (other parts from reference TRBV7-3 and TRBJ2-1): GAGVSQTPSNKVTEKGKYVELRCDPISGHTALYWYRQSLGQGPEFLIYFQGTGAADDSGLPNDRFFAVRPEGSVSTLKIQRTERGDSAVYLCASSPQRSSYNEQFFGPGTRLTVL.

This clone occurred a few times. The chain uses TRBV2 and TRBJ2-1; TRBD2 is a possible D gene (5 bases). The CDR3 consists of 14 residues. Trimming removed 5 bases from V and 4 bases from J, with 12 bases in between. The germline CDR1 and CDR2 sequences are SNHLY and FYNNEI. The CDR3 sequence is CASSFASQYNEQFF. The CDR3 DNA follows: TGTGCCAGCAGTTTTGCTAGCCAGTACAATGAGCAGTTCTTC. Using reference TRBV2 and TRBJ2-1 for the parts outside the CDR3, the full variable domain is EPEVTQTPSHQVTQMGQEVILRCVPISNHLYFYWYRQILGQKVEFLVSFYNNEISEKSEIFDDQFSVERPDGSNFTLKIRSTKLEDSAMYFCASSFASQYNEQFFGPGTRLTVL.

This clone was picked up a small number of times. J is TRBJ1-2 and V is TRBV28; 9 positions match TRBD1. V shed 6 bases, J shed 6 bases, and the junction held 11 bases outside the gene matches. The CDR3 extends over 15 amino acids. The germline gives CDR1 MDHEN, CDR2 SYDVKM. CDR3 residues: CASSRGTGRVDGYTF. The CDR3 coding sequence is TGTGCCAGCAGCCGAGGGACAGGGAGAGTGGATGGCTACACCTTC.

CDR3 coding DNA: TGTGCCAGTAGTTTCCAAGTCCTGACTAGCGGGAGTGCCGAGCAGTACTTC. Protein product: CASSFQVLTSGSAEQYF. The chain has TRBV19 and TRBJ2-7; 12 nucleotides line up with TRBD2. The germline CDR1 and CDR2 sequences are LNHDA and SQIVND (reference sequence). With V trimmed by 5 bases and J by 6 bases, 14 bases remained unmatched. The CDR3 spans 17 residues.

The chain couples TRBV29-1 to TRBJ2-7; 7 nucleotides align to TRBD1. Germline V gene lookup returns CDR1 SQVTM and CDR2 ANQGSEA. Trimming cost V 4 bases and J 3 bases; bases outside gene matches: 9. The CDR3 extends over 14 amino acids. The CDR3 protein is CSVAGERGLYEQYF. The CDR3 coding sequence is TGCAGCGTTGCGGGTGAAAGGGGGCTCTACGAGCAGTACTTC.

This clone has a handful of counts. The chain recombines TRBV9 with TRBJ2-7; D unresolved. The CDR3 totals 15 residues. Trimming removed 2 bases from V and 3 bases from J, with 15 bases in between. Germline V lookup: CDR1 SGDLS, CDR2 YYNGEE. The CDR3 reads CASSVGPTRDYEQYF. The CDR3 bases are TGTGCCAGCAGCGTGGGCCCGACACGAGACTACGAGCAGTACTTC.

This clone has just a few counts. The rearrangement joins TRBV29-1 to TRBJ1-3; D call uncertain. Germline CDR1 reads SQVTM; CDR2 reads ANQGSEA. V lost 5 bases and J lost 8, with 16 bases in between. The CDR3 totals 13 residues. This CDR3 reads CSVSWILGDTIYF. DNA of the CDR3: TGCAGCGTTAGTTGGATCCTAGGAGACACCATATATTTT.

In this sample, this clone turned up a few times. CDR3 nucleotide sequence: TGTGCCAGCAGTGAAGGGGCAGGGGGCCTCTACGAGCAGTACTTC. Protein product: CASSEGAGGLYEQYF. The V call is TRBV6-1, the J call TRBJ2-7; 8 bases line up with TRBD1. Unmatched junction bases numbered 5, after V lost 1 base and J lost 3 bases. The CDR3 length is 15 residues. Germline CDR1 reads MNHNS; CDR2 reads SASEGT.

The CDR3 sequence: CASTDRRNTGELFF. In DNA, the CDR3 is TGCGCCAGCACAGACAGGCGGAACACCGGGGAGCTGTTTTTT. The chain links TRBV4-1 to TRBJ2-2; weak D call: TRBD1 (6 bases). This CDR3 has 14 amino acids. V lost 7 bases to trimming and J lost 1 base, with 10 bases between them. Germline loops: CDR1 MGHRA, CDR2 YSYEKL.

The V and J genes are TRBV18 and TRBJ2-1; TRBD1 matches at 7 bases. The CDR3 covers 16 residues. The germline V gene has CDR1 KGHSH and CDR2 LQKENI. Trimming removed 0 bases from V and 0 bases from J; junction bases left unmatched: 2. In nucleotides, the CDR3 is TGTGCCAGCTCACCACCACGACAGGGCTCCTACAATGAGCAGTTCTTC. Translating gives CASSPPRQGSYNEQFF.

The V gene is TRBV19, the J gene TRBJ2-1; 10 nucleotides align to TRBD2. CDR1 is LNHDA, CDR2 SQIVND, per germline (reference sequence). Trimming removed 4 bases from V and 1 base from J; junction bases left unmatched: 13. The CDR3 length is 19 residues. The CDR3 region is CASSTHATHSGRSYNEQFF. Written as DNA, the CDR3 is TGTGCCAGTAGTACGCATGCCACACATAGCGGGAGGTCCTACAATGAGCAGTTCTTC.

The chain has TRBV29-1 and TRBJ2-5; perhaps TRBD2 as D (6 bases). The CDR3 has 12 amino acids. From germline, CDR1 is SQVTM and CDR2 ANQGSEA. V lost 8 bases and J 2 bases, leaving 12 bases between the germline ends. In nucleotides, the CDR3 is TGCAGCCATGCGGCGGGACAAGAGACCCAGTACTTC. This sequence encodes CSHAAGQETQYF.